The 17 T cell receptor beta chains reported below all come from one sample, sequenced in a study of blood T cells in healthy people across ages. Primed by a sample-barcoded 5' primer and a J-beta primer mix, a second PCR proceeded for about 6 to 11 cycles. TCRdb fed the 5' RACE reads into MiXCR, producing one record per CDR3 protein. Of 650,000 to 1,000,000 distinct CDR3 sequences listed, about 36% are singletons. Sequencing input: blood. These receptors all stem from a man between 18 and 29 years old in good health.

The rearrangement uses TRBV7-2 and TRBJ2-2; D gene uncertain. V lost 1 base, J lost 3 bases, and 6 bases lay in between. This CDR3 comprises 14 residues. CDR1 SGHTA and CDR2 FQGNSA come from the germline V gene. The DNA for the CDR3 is TGTGCCAGCAGCTTAGTATCGTACACCGGGGAGCTGTTTTTT. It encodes CASSLVSYTGELFF.

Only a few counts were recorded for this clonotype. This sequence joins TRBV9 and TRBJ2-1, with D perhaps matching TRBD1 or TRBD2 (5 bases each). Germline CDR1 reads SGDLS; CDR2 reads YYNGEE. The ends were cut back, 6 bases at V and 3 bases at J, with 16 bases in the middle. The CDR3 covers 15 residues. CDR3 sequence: CASTERDGIYNEQFF. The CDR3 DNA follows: TGTGCCAGCACCGAACGGGACGGAATCTACAATGAGCAGTTCTTC.

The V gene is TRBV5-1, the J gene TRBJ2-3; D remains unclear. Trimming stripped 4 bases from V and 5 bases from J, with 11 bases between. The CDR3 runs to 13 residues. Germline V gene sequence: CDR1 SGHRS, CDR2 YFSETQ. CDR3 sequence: CASSVDPKDTQYF. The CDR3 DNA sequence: TGCGCCAGCAGCGTCGATCCTAAAGATACGCAGTATTTT.

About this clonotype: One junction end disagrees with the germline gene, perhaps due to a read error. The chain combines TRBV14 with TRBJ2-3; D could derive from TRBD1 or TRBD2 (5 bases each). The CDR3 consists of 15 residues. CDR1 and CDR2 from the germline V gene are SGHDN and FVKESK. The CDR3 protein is CVSSRGVRNSDTQYF. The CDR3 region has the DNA TGTGTCAGCAGCCGAGGGGTCCGGAACTCAGATACGCAGTATTTT.

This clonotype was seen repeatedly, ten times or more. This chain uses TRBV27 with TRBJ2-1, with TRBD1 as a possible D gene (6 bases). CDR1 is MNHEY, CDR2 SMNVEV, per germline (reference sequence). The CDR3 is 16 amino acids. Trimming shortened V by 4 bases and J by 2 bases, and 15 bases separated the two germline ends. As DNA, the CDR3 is TGTGCCAGCAGTTCACAGGGTTTTCCCCCCTACAATGAGCAGTTCTTC. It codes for CASSSQGFPPYNEQFF.

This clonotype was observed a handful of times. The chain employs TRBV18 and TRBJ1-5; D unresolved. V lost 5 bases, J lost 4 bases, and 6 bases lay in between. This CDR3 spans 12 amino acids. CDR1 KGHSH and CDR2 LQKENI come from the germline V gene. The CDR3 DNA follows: TGTGCCAGCTCAGGGCCGAATCAGCCCCAGCATTTT. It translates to CASSGPNQPQHF.

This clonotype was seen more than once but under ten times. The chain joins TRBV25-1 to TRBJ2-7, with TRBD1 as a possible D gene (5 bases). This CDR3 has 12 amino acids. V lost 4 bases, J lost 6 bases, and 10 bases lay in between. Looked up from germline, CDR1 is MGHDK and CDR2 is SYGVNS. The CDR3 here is CASSVQVSEQYF. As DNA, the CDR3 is TGTGCCAGCAGTGTACAGGTATCCGAGCAGTACTTC.

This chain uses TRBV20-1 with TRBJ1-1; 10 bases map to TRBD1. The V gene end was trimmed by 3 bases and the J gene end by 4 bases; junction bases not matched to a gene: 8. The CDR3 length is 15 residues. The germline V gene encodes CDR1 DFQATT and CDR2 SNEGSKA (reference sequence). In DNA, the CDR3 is TGCAGTGCTAGCACCTGGGACAGGGGTGGCACTGAAGCTTTCTTT. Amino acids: CSASTWDRGGTEAFF.

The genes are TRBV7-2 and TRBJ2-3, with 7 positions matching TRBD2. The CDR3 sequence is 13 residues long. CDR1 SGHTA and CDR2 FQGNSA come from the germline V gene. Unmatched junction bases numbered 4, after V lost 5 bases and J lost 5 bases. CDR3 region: CASSPAGVDTQYF. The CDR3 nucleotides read TGTGCCAGCAGCCCGGCGGGGGTAGATACGCAGTATTTT.

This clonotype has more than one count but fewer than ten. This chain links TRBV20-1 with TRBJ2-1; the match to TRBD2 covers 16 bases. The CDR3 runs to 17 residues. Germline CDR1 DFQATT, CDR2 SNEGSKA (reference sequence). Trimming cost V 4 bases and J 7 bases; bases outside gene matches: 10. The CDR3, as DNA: TGCAGTGCTAAACATCCGGGACTAGCGGGGGGGCAGAATGAGCAGTTCTTC. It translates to CSAKHPGLAGGQNEQFF.

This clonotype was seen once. CDR3 DNA: TGTGCCTGGGAACCCCTGGGACAGGGGAACGAGCAGTACTTC. Amino acid sequence: CAWEPLGQGNEQYF. The genes are TRBV30 and TRBJ2-7; 10 positions match TRBD1. V shed 5 bases and J 5 bases; nucleotides not matched to a gene: 9. This CDR3 has 14 residues. CDR1 is GTSNPN, CDR2 SVGIG, per germline (reference sequence).

In DNA, the CDR3 is TGTGCCAGCAGCATGAGCGGGAGGCCCGGAAATGAGCAGTTCTTC. This translates into CASSMSGRPGNEQFF. V usage is TRBV6-2 or TRBV6-3 and J usage is TRBJ2-1; 9 positions agree with TRBD2. There are 15 residues in the CDR3. CDR1 and CDR2 (germline): MNHEY, SVGEGT. J gave up 7 bases and V 6 bases, and 10 bases lay outside the gene matches.

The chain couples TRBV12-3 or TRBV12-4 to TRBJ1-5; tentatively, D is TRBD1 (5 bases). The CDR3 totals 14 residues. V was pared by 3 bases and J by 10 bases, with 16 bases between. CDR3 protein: CASSFGGPRRPQHF. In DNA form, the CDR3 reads TGTGCCAGCAGTTTTGGGGGTCCCCGACGTCCCCAGCATTTT.

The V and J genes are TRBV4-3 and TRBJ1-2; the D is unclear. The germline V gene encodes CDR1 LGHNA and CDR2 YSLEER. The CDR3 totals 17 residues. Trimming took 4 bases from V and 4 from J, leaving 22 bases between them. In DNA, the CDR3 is TGCGCCAGCAGCCGATCTGACCGCCTGTGGTCCGGCTATGGCTACACCTTC. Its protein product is CASSRSDRLWSGYGYTF.

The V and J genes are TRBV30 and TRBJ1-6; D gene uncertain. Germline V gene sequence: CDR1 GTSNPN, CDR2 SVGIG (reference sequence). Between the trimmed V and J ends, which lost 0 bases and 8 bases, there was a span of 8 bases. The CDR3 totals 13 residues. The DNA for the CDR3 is TGTGCCTGGAGTGTAATAGGAGATTCACCCCTCCACTTT. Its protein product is CAWSVIGDSPLHF.

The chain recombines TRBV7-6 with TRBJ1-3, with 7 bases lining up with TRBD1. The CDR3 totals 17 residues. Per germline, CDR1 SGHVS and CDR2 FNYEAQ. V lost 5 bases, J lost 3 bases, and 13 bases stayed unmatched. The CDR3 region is CASSPRDRMLSGNTIYF. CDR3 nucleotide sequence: TGTGCCAGCAGCCCTCGGGACAGAATGCTCAGTGGAAACACCATATATTTT.

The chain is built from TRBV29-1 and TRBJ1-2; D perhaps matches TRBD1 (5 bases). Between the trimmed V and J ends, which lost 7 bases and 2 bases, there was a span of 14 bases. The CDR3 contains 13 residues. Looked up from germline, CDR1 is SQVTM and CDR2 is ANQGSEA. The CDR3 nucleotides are TGCAGCGAGGGACCGGGACCCAACTATGGCTACACCTTC. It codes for CSEGPGPNYGYTF.